This record concerns one T cell receptor (beta chain) sequence. Its antigen is still unknown. Base qualities are not provided; no much larger clone lies one nucleotide away. High-throughput TCRbeta CDR3 sequencing of frozen genomic DNA was performed by immunoSEQ, including PCR amplification, mapping, bias correction and internal controls. The authors' analysis ran thus. Productive rearrangements were retained, and unique TCRbeta sequences were defined by the CDR3 nucleotide sequence together with the V and J gene. A sequence counted as donor-reactive only if the sequence showed at least 5-fold expansion in CFSE-low cells compared with unstimulated pre-transplant cells and had a frequency of at least 0.01%. Minimum frequency thresholds were set for each subject based on the unstimulated sample with the lowest template count, ensuring at least 90% detection power. Jensen-Shannon divergence between the top 1000 TCRbeta sequences post- versus pre-transplant served as the measure of repertoire turnover. Changes in detection of donor-reactive sequences were assessed with two-sided Fisher's exact tests. TCRdb provides this immuneACCESS table in a form limited to in-frame rearrangements. Some clones are lacking; in checked studies, under half of them reflect an unresolved V gene, and why the rest are absent is not known. Clone size and the V and J calls come from that table; the DNA yielded D and trimming. Present in this sample are about 20,000 clones, about 83% of which were seen just once. Of the sample, roughly 35% is held by the ten largest clones.

V is cut by 0 bases and J by 4 bases, and the space between the germline ends is 10 bases. The CDR3 starts with the cysteine, ends with the phenylalanine, and has 15 residues. CDR3 DNA is the only sequence kept; it has 45 bases, read in frame from the first base. For CDR1 and CDR2, the germline V gene lists MGHDK and SYGVNS. Thawed unstimulated PBMCs were stained for CD3, CD4 and CD8 and FACS-sorted into CD3+CD4+ and CD3+CD8+ populations. All 8 studied subjects were randomized to immunosuppression withdrawal. The Qiagen DNeasy Blood and Tissue Kit was used for isolation of genomic DNA. This record comes from a study of T cell clones after liver transplantation (dated by TCRdb to between 2019 and 2020). About the study as a whole: Samples were obtained from ITN030ST, a randomized trial in which withdrawal of immunosuppression was attempted within 2 years of liver transplantation. Tolerance was defined as complete immunosuppression withdrawal for at least one year with no rise in liver enzymes beyond twice the upper limit of normal. Until randomization at 12-24 months post-transplant, subjects were given standard immunosuppression, with no induction therapy. Third party-reactive TCRbeta sequences from pre-transplant MLRs were also identified as an antigen-independent comparator for donor-reactive sequences. After a pre-transplant mixed lymphocyte reaction, TCRbeta sequencing was used to pinpoint donor-reactive T cell clones, which were subsequently tracked in post-transplant blood. The studied cohort comprised 8 liver transplant recipients, 3 classified as tolerant and 5 as non-tolerant. Blood samples were collected pre-transplant, pre-randomization before withdrawal, and post-randomization after either complete withdrawal or failed withdrawal. Three of the eight recipients were HCV-positive; the others were transplanted for non-autoimmune, non-viral indications.

Study-wide conclusions, independent of this receptor: Because no allograft tissue specimens were available, donor-reactive T cells may have migrated into the graft instead of being deleted. Once repertoire turnover was taken into account, donor-reactive detection showed a significant reduction for CD4 in 7 of 8 subjects and for CD8 in 8 of 8. Donor-reactive sequences decreased more than third party-reactive sequences, which suggests partial antigen-specific deletion that was not related to withdrawal success. Low numbers of available donor cells limited the measurable donor-reactive repertoire in two subjects. A significant post-transplant decrease in circulating donor-reactive CD4 TCRbeta sequences was observed in 5 of 8 subjects, irrespective of tolerance or HCV status. The conclusions were preliminary, being limited by small, heterogeneous patient numbers and by non-standardized post-transplant time points.

The sample in question was CD8+ T cells from blood, obtained more than 53 months after liver transplant. The TCR originated in a human patient who received a liver transplant. Some T cells may derive from the graft donor when a transplant has been performed. The chain is assembled from TRBV25-1 and TRBJ2-1; the D segment might be TRBD1 or TRBD2, since each matches 5 bases. The DNA sequence follows: TGTGCCAGCAGTGAATATCGGGACGCGTACAATGAGCAGTTCTTC. Its amino acids are CASSEYRDAYNEQFF.